This TCR beta chain originates from a study of T cell repertoires in cytomegalovirus infection. Looked up from germline, CDR1 is SNHLY and CDR2 is FYNNEI. The CDR3 is made up of 15 amino acids. V shed 8 bases, J shed 1 base, and the junction held 9 bases outside the gene matches. Worth noting for this clonotype: Its matching antigen is unknown.

Each CDR3 protein gets one entry after TCRdb re-called the reads with MiXCR. Found here are about 700,000 distinct CDR3 sequences, approximately 33% of them singletons; the top ten hold 15% to 20%. This receptor was taken from a human donor in good health (CMV status not recorded). Some clones in this sample may be carry-over from other donors' samples. This chain connects TRBV2 to TRBJ2-3, with TRBD1 matching 7 bases. Sequenced material: cultured PBMCs, taken from culture after CMV antigen stimulation. CDR3 protein: CASGPGDRRTDTQYF. The CDR3 DNA follows: TGTGCCAGCGGCCCCGGGGACAGACGCACAGATACGCAGTATTTT.